This TCR beta chain was captured in a study of T-cell reconstitution after alpha-beta-depleted transplantation in children. Whole-study findings and limits: One year after transplant, T-cell counts and diversity came mostly from newly produced T cells. Expanded graft clones numbering several hundred reportedly gave rise to alpha-beta T cells about two months after transplant.

V was pared by 3 bases and J by 5 bases, with 6 bases of the junction left unmatched. The CDR3 contains 14 residues. Per the germline V gene, CDR1 is SGHNT and CDR2 is YYREEE (reference sequence). Details on this clonotype: As yet, its antigen is unknown.

Preparing the TCRbeta library involved the use of unique molecular identifiers. TCRdb passed the PCR reads through MiXCR, listing each CDR3 protein once. The sample lists some 300,000 distinct CDR3 sequences; 7.5% to 9% were seen once. Sequencing was performed on peripheral blood, taken 360 days after TCRalphabeta/CD19-depleted stem cell transplant. The chain joins TRBV5-4 to TRBJ2-5; TRBD1 matches 8 bases. The source of this sequence is a female patient aged 2 to 10 who had a stem cell transplant for Fanconi anemia, so the T cells may come from the graft donor. The CDR3 loop reads CASSWDRREETQYF. The CDR3 bases are TGTGCCAGCAGCTGGGACAGGAGAGAGGAGACCCAGTACTTC. Full variable domain (outside the CDR3, taken from reference TRBV5-4 and TRBJ2-5): ETGVTQSPTHLIKTRGQQVTLRCSSQSGHNTVSWYQQALGQGPQFIFQYYREEENGRGNFPPRFSGLQFPNYSSELNVNALELDDSALYLCASSWDRREETQYFGPGTRLLVL.